This is a list of T cell receptor beta chains from one sample in a study of human versus mouse CDR3 diversity and MHC coevolution. Libraries were prepared by immunoSEQ multiplex PCR; TCRdb keeps only in-frame clonotypes and omits some of them. The sample lists more than 55,000 clones, about 93% occurring once. Sequencing input: naive CD4+ T cells from blood. All receptors derive from a person in their sixties or seventies in good health. Each CDR3 is given with its conserved first and last residue. The order of the fields is J gene, D gene, V gene, clone size, CDR3 DNA, CDR3 protein. A D gene is named only where the DNA matches it firmly. A row's size may be missing; if present it is once, few, many or a size class.

TRBJ2-7,TRBD1,TRBV14,.,TGTGCCAGCAGCCAAGTACAGGGGTTTGAGCAGTACTTC,CASSQVQGFEQYF
TRBJ2-1,.,TRBV29-1,.,TGCAGCGGACTTCTAGGAACGAACTACAATGAGCAGTTCTTC,CSGLLGTNYNEQFF
TRBJ2-7,.,TRBV6-6,.,TGTGCCAGCAGACAAACAGGGATGTCAAACGAGCAGTACTTC,CASRQTGMSNEQYF
TRBJ2-5,.,TRBV27,.,TGTGCCAGCAGTTTCTCAGCGGAAGAGACCCAGTACTTC,CASSFSAEETQYF
TRBJ2-7,TRBD1,TRBV6-5,.,TGTGCCAGCTGGTCCAACAGGGGCGGGGAGCAGTACTTC,CASWSNRGGEQYF
TRBJ2-3,.,TRBV2,once,TGTGCCAGCAGTGGGGGCCTACCCACAGATACGCAGTATTTT,CASSGGLPTDTQYF
TRBJ2-1,TRBD1,TRBV5-1,.,TGCGCCAGCAGCTTGGGGGGGACAGTGAATGAGCAGTTCTTC,CASSLGGTVNEQFF
TRBJ1-1,.,TRBV19,.,TGTGCCACCAGTCCGGGGAACACTGAAGCTTTCTTT,CATSPGNTEAFF
TRBJ2-7,TRBD1,TRBV18,.,TGTGCCAGCTCACCACCTGGGACAGCGTACGAGCAGTACTTC,CASSPPGTAYEQYF
TRBJ1-1,TRBD1,TRBV7-8,.,TGTGCCAGCAGGCAGACGGACAGGGGGGACGGTCGACCGGCTTTCTTT,CASRQTDRGDGRPAFF
TRBJ2-2,.,TRBV7-3,.,TGTGCCAGCAGCCTAGGGGCATGGAGCACCGGGGAGCTGTTTTTT,CASSLGAWSTGELFF
TRBJ2-7,.,TRBV18,.,TGTGCCAGCTCACAGACAGACGGGACTTCCTACGAGCAGTACTTC,CASSQTDGTSYEQYF
TRBJ1-2,TRBD1,TRBV6-1,.,TGTGCCAGCAACGACAGGGGCACTTACTATGGCTACACCTTC,CASNDRGTYYGYTF
TRBJ2-1,TRBD2,TRBV5-1,.,TGCGCCAGCAGCCCAACTAGCGGAAGGTCCTACAATGAGCAGTTCTTC,CASSPTSGRSYNEQFF
TRBJ2-5,.,TRBV30,.,TGTGCCTGGAGTGTTGGCGGCCAAGAGACCCAGTACTTC,CAWSVGGQETQYF
TRBJ2-7,TRBD2,TRBV19,.,TGTGCCAGTAGTGTTACCGGGACTAACGAGCAGTACTTC,CASSVTGTNEQYF
TRBJ2-7,.,TRBV18,.,TGTGCCAGCTCACCATCGGCCAGGATAGAGTACGAGCAGTACTTC,CASSPSARIEYEQYF
TRBJ2-7,.,TRBV18,.,TGTGCCAGCTCACCACCGGCCCTCCCGGGCGAGCAGTACTTC,CASSPPALPGEQYF
TRBJ2-7,.,TRBV6-5,.,TGTGCCAGCAGTTACGAAGAGGGAACCCTCTACGAGCAGTACTTC,CASSYEEGTLYEQYF
TRBJ2-3,.,TRBV7-9,.,TGTGCCAGCAGCTTAGGCGAGGGAGGCACAGATACGCAGTATTTT,CASSLGEGGTDTQYF
TRBJ1-4,.,TRBV21-1,.,TGTGCCAGCAGCTCCCGGGGGGTCTATGAAAAACTGTTTTTT,CASSSRGVYEKLFF
TRBJ2-3,TRBD2,TRBV15,.,TGTGCCACCAGCAGAGATCGGACTAGCGGGAGGGATACGCAGTATTTT,CATSRDRTSGRDTQYF
TRBJ1-1,.,TRBV18,.,TGTGCCAGCTCACCGGCGTGGGGCGACACTGAAGCTTTCTTT,CASSPAWGDTEAFF
TRBJ1-5,TRBD1,TRBV19,.,TGTGCCAGTGATACGATCAGGGACAGGGGAAATCAGCCCCAGCATTTT,CASDTIRDRGNQPQHF
TRBJ2-3,.,TRBV6-1,.,TGTGCCAGCATTTCTAAGACTGCTTTGGATACGCAGTATTTT,CASISKTALDTQYF
TRBJ2-6,TRBD2,TRBV19,few,TGTGCCAGTAGTATAGTAACCACTAGCGGGAGGGCTGGGGCCAACGTCCTGACTTTC,CASSIVTTSGRAGANVLTF
TRBJ2-3,TRBD1,TRBV5-1,.,TGCGCCAGCAGCCCCGGGACAGGGTGGAGGGATACGCAGTATTTT,CASSPGTGWRDTQYF
TRBJ2-7,.,TRBV29-1,.,TGCAGCGTTGCTGAAAACCCCTACGAGCAGTACTTC,CSVAENPYEQYF
TRBJ2-3,.,TRBV20-1,.,TGCAGTGCCACGAGGGATACGCAGTATTTT,CSATRDTQYF
TRBJ2-5,TRBD1,TRBV7-3,.,TGTGCCAGCAGCTTGGGGCAGGGGGTCCAAGAGACCCAGTACTTC,CASSLGQGVQETQYF
TRBJ2-4,.,TRBV5-4,.,TGTGCCAGCAGCTTGGACGGAGCCAAAAACATTCAGTACTTC,CASSLDGAKNIQYF
TRBJ2-1,TRBD2,TRBV4-2,.,TGTGCCAGCAGCCAGGCCGGGACTAGCGGATACAATGAGCAGTTCTTC,CASSQAGTSGYNEQFF
TRBJ2-7,TRBD1,TRBV7-3,.,TGTGCCAGCAGCTTAACCGACAGGGGTGGCAACGAGCAGTACTTC,CASSLTDRGGNEQYF
TRBJ1-6,TRBD1,TRBV2,.,TGTGCCAGCAGTTTAATCCGGGACAGAGCAAATTCACCCCTCCACTTT,CASSLIRDRANSPLHF
TRBJ1-5,.,TRBV19,.,TGTGCCAGTAGTGTGGGGGCCGGAGACCCTAGCAATCAGCCCCAGCATTTT,CASSVGAGDPSNQPQHF
TRBJ2-2,.,TRBV5-8,.,TGTGCCAGCAGCTATATGGGCGGCGGGTACTCCGGGGAGCTGTTTTTT,CASSYMGGGYSGELFF
TRBJ2-1,.,TRBV5-6,.,TGTGCCAGCAGTCGACAGGGGGCTGGACTAGCGGCCTACAATGAGCAGTTCTTC,CASSRQGAGLAAYNEQFF
TRBJ2-7,.,TRBV18,.,TGTGCCAGCTCACCAAGTCGAGTCTACGAGCAGTACTTC,CASSPSRVYEQYF
TRBJ2-7,.,TRBV18,once,TGTGCCAGCTCATTGGGGGCCTCCTACGAGCAGTACTTC,CASSLGASYEQYF
TRBJ2-3,TRBD2,TRBV7-2,.,TGTGCCAGCAGCTCGACTAGCGGGAAATTCACAGATACGCAGTATTTT,CASSSTSGKFTDTQYF
TRBJ1-3,.,TRBV9,.,TGTGCCAGCAGCGTCGACAGTGCTGGAAACACCATATATTTT,CASSVDSAGNTIYF
TRBJ2-7,.,TRBV11-2,.,TGTGCCAGCAGCTTAGGGGATTTTACAGGGGAGCAGTACTTC,CASSLGDFTGEQYF
TRBJ2-5,TRBD1,TRBV6-5,.,TGTGCCAGCAGTAACAGGGGGCTGGAGACCCAGTACTTC,CASSNRGLETQYF
TRBJ2-7,TRBD2,TRBV15,once,TGTGCCACCAGCAGCGGGACTAGCGGGGCCAACTCCTACGAGCAGTACTTC,CATSSGTSGANSYEQYF
TRBJ1-6,.,TRBV5-6,.,TGTGCCAGCAGCCAAGGCGCGGGTTCACCCCTCCACTTT,CASSQGAGSPLHF
TRBJ2-2,TRBD1,TRBV10-2,.,TGCGCCAGCAGTGAGGGTTGGGACAGAAGGACCGGGGAGCTGTTTTTT,CASSEGWDRRTGELFF
TRBJ1-2,.,TRBV30,.,TGTGCCTGGAGTAATGTCGGCAGGGGTTATGGCTACACCTTC,CAWSNVGRGYGYTF
TRBJ1-5,.,TRBV10-1,.,TGCGCCAGCAGTCGACCGACAGGATACAATCAGCCCCAGCATTTT,CASSRPTGYNQPQHF
TRBJ2-2,TRBD2,TRBV6-5,.,TGTGCCAGCAGTCGTGGGACTAGCGGAACCGGGGAGCTGTTTTTT,CASSRGTSGTGELFF
TRBJ2-1,TRBD1,TRBV5-1,.,TGCGCCAGCAGCTCAGGACAGGGGGTTCACAATGAGCAGTTCTTC,CASSSGQGVHNEQFF
TRBJ2-3,.,TRBV7-2,.,TGTGCCAGCAGCTTAGTCCCGACGGGAAGGGGGACAGATACGCAGTATTTT,CASSLVPTGRGTDTQYF
TRBJ2-3,TRBD2,TRBV4-1,once,TGCGCCAGCAGCCACGGGACTAGCGGTTTCACAGATACGCAGTATTTT,CASSHGTSGFTDTQYF
TRBJ2-1,.,TRBV14,.,TGTGCCAGCAGCCAAGAAGGCAGGGGACACAATGAGCAGTTCTTC,CASSQEGRGHNEQFF
TRBJ2-4,.,TRBV12-5,.,TGTGCTAGTGGTTTGGAGTCCTTAGTTCAGTACTTC,CASGLESLVQYF
TRBJ2-5,.,TRBV5-6,.,TGTGCCAGCAGCACCAGGGAGACCCAGTACTTC,CASSTRETQYF
TRBJ2-7,TRBD1,TRBV18,once,TGTGCCAGCTCACAAACGACAGGGCCTTCCTCCTACGAGCAGTACTTC,CASSQTTGPSSYEQYF
TRBJ1-2,.,TRBV6-5,once,TGTGCCAGCAGCGCCCAGGGCTCTGGCTACACCTTC,CASSAQGSGYTF